This T cell receptor beta chain is from a study of cytomegalovirus exposure and HLA in healthy donors. Researchers ran the PCR with 60 Vbeta and 13 Jbeta primers. Sequenced by immunoSEQ multiplex PCR; TCRdb stores in-frame clones only, minus some. The sample has approximately 110,000 clones; around 72% are singletons. The germline V gene has CDR1 MNHNS and CDR2 SASEGT. Deletions cut 7 bases from V and 5 bases from J, with 17 bases between. This CDR3 has 14 amino acids. The source of this sequence is a man aged 25 to 45 in good health and CMV-seronegative. The chain couples TRBV6-1 to TRBJ1-1, with D maybe TRBD1 (6 bases). The specimen was PBMCs. CDR3 in amino acids: CASKALQGQTEAFF. CDR3 in DNA: TGTGCCAGCAAAGCCCTACAGGGCCAGACTGAAGCTTTCTTT.